Below, one TCR beta chain is given with its context. Authors' methods: Nucleated cell counts were estimated from reference gene primer amplification. Assay: immunoSEQ multiplex PCR; the TCRdb copy retains only in-frame clones and omits some. V and J calls and clone size come straight from that table; D and trimming were deduced from the DNA. Here the sample spans around 56,000 clones, roughly nine tenths being singletons. The sample belongs to a study of blood T cell repertoires in COVID-19. Study details: Samples came from the United States, Italy and Spain, spanning acute and convalescent COVID-19. Nucleic acid was either cDNA or gDNA, and it came from T cells, B-cell-depleted T cells, or PBMCs.

V was pared by 1 base and J by 8 bases, with 12 bases between. The CDR3 length is 13 residues. Germline V gene lookup returns CDR1 SGDLS and CDR2 YYNGEE. The sequencing sample was made of peripheral blood. This sequence originates from a woman aged 55-75 years with active or convalescent COVID-19. This chain links TRBV9 with TRBJ1-2, with D perhaps matching TRBD1 (5 bases). The CDR3 DNA follows: TGTGCCAGCAGCGTAATTGCCGACAGCGGCTACACCTTC. Translating gives CASSVIADSGYTF. Full variable domain (missing parts from reference TRBV9 and TRBJ1-2): DSGVTQTPKHLITATGQRVTLRCSPRSGDLSVYWYQQSLDQGLQFLIQYYNGEERAKGNILERFSAQQFPDLHSELNLSSLELGDSALYFCASSVIADSGYTFGSGTRLTVV.